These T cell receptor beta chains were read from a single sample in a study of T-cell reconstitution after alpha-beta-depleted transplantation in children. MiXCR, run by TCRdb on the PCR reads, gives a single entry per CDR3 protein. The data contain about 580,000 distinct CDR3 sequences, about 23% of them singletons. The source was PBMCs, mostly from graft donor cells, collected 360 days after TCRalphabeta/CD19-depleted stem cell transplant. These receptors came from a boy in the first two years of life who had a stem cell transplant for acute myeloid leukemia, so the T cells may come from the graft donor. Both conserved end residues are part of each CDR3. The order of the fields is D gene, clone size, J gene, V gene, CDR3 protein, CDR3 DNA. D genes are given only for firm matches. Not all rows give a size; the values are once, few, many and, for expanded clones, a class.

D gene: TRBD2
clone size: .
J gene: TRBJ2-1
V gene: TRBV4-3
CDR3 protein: CASSQDLGLAGGRNEQFF
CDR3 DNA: TGCGCCAGCAGCCAAGATCTGGGACTAGCGGGGGGGCGGAATGAGCAGTTCTTC

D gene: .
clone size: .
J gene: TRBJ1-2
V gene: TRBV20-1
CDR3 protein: CSASTQGSSLANYGYTF
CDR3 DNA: TGCAGTGCTAGCACTCAGGGGTCCTCGTTAGCTAACTATGGCTACACCTTC

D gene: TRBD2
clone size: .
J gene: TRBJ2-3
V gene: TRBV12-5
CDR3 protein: CASGSMGGLEPRGPTDTQYF
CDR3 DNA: TGTGCTAGTGGTTCCATGGGGGGACTAGAGCCCAGGGGCCCTACAGATACGCAGTATTTT

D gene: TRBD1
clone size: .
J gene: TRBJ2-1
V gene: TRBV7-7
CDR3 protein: CASSLGTGVNNEQFF
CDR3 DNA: TGTGCCAGCAGCTTAGGGACAGGGGTGAACAATGAGCAGTTCTTC

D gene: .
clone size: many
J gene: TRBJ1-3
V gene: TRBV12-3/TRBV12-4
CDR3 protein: CASSLISGSSGNTIYF
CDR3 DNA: TGTGCCAGCAGCCTCATATCGGGGTCCTCTGGAAACACCATATATTTT

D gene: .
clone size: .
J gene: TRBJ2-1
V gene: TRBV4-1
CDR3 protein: CASSQDLNEQFF
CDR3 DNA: TGCGCCAGCAGCCAAGATCTCAATGAGCAGTTCTTC

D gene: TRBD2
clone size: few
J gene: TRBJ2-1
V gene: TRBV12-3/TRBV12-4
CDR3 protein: CASSGTSPFWEQFF
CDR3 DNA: TGTGCCAGCAGTGGGACTAGCCCCTTTTGGGAGCAGTTCTTC

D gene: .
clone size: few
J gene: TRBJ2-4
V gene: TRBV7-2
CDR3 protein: CASSFGPENIQYF
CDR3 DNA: TGTGCCAGCAGCTTTGGTCCCGAAAACATTCAGTACTTC

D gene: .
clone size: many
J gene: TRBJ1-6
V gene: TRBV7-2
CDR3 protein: CASSSLVGSQSPLHF
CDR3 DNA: TGTGCCAGCAGCTCCTTAGTGGGGAGTCAATCACCCCTCCACTTT

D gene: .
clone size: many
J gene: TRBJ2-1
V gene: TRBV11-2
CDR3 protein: CASSSFDSEQFF
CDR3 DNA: TGTGCCAGCAGCTCCTTCGACAGTGAGCAGTTCTTC

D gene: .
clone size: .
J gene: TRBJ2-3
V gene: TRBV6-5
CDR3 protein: CASSYAGSHTDTQYF
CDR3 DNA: TGTGCCAGCAGTTACGCAGGGTCCCACACAGATACGCAGTATTTT

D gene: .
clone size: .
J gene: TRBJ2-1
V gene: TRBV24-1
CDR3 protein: CATSVGAHYNEQFF
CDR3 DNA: TGTGCCACCAGTGTCGGGGCCCACTACAATGAGCAGTTCTTC

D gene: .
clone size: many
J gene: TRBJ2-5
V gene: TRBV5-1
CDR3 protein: CASSPDPSKTIQYF
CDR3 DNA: TGCGCCAGCAGCCCGGACCCGTCAAAAACTATACAGTACTTC

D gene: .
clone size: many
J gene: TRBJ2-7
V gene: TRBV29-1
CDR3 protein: CSVGHPSYEQYF
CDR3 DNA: TGCAGCGTTGGACATCCCTCCTACGAGCAGTACTTC

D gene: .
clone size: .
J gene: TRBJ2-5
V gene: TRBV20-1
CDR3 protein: CSARTLIDSQETQYF
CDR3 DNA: TGCAGTGCTCGAACCCTCATAGACAGCCAAGAGACCCAGTACTTC

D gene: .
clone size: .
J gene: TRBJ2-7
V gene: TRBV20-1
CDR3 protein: CSARPDENISYEQYF
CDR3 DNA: TGCAGTGCTAGACCTGACGAGAACATATCCTACGAGCAGTACTTC

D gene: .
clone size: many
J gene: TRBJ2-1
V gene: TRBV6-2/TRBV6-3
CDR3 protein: CASSSLVIEQFF
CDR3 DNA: TGTGCCAGCAGTTCACTAGTCATTGAGCAGTTCTTC

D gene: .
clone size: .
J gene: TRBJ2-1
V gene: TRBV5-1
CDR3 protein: CASSPTGAVNEQFF
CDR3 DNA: TGCGCCAGCAGCCCGACTGGGGCCGTCAATGAGCAGTTCTTC

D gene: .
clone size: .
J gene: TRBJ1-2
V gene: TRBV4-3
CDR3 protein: CASSQDPQAWRANYGYTF
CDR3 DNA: TGCGCCAGCAGCCAAGATCCCCAGGCTTGGAGGGCTAACTATGGCTACACCTTC

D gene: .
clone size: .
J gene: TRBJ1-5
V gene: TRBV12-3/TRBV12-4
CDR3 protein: CASSLGIGTPSGQPQHF
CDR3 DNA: TGTGCCAGCAGTTTAGGGATCGGGACACCATCAGGCCAGCCCCAGCATTTT

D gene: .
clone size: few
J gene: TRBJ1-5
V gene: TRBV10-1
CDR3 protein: CANRNQPQHF
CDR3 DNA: TGCGCCAACCGGAATCAGCCCCAGCATTTT

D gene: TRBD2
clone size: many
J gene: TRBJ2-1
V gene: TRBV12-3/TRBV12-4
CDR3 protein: CASSLRLAGATGEQFF
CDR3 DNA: TGTGCCAGCAGTTTGAGGCTAGCGGGGGCCACAGGGGAGCAGTTCTTC

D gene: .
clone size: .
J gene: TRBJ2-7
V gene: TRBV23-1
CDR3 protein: CARSHRRDFPDSYEQYF
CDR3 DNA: TGCGCCAGGTCTCATCGAAGGGACTTTCCTGACTCCTACGAGCAGTACTTC

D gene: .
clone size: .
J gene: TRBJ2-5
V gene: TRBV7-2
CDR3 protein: CASSLAARQETQYF
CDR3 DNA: TGTGCCAGCAGCTTAGCGGCCAGGCAAGAGACCCAGTACTTC

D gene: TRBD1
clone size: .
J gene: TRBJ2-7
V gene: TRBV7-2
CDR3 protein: CASSYKGQGAWEQYF
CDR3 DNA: TGTGCCAGCAGCTATAAAGGACAGGGGGCCTGGGAGCAGTACTTC

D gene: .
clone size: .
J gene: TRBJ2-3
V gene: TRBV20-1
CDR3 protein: CSARDQPGGKDTQYF
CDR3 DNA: TGCAGTGCTAGAGATCAACCCGGGGGCAAAGATACGCAGTATTTT

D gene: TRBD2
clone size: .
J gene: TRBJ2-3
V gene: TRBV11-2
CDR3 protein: CASSFLAGGHPSTDTQYF
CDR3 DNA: TGTGCCAGCAGCTTCCTAGCGGGGGGGCACCCTAGCACAGATACGCAGTATTTT

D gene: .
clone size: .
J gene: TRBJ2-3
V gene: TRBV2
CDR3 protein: CASNSRDTQYF
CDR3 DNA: TGTGCCAGCAATTCCAGAGATACGCAGTATTTT

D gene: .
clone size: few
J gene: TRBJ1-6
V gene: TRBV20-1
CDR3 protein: CSASSPNDRLEFYNSPLHF
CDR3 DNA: TGCAGTGCTAGTTCTCCGAACGACAGGCTCGAATTCTATAATTCACCCCTCCACTTT

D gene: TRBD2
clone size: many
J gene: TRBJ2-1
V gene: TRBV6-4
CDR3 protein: CASSDSGGLAFNNEQFF
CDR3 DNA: TGTGCCAGCAGTGACTCCGGCGGACTAGCGTTCAACAATGAGCAGTTCTTC

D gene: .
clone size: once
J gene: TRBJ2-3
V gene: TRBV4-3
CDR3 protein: CASSQGRTTTTDTQYF
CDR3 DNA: TGCGCCAGCAGCCAGGGTCGAACCACAACTACAGATACGCAGTATTTT

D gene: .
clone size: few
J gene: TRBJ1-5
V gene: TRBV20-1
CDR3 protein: CSARDGRSYSNQPQHF
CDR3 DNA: TGCAGTGCTAGAGATGGGCGGAGCTATAGCAATCAGCCCCAGCATTTT

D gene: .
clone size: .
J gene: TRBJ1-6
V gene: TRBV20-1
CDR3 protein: CSASGRLRWDNPPLHF
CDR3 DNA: TGCAGTGCTAGCGGCAGATTAAGATGGGATAATCCACCCCTCCACTTT

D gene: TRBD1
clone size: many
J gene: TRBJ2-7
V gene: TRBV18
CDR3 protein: CASSPSGQGSYEQYF
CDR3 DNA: TGTGCCAGCTCACCCTCGGGACAGGGTTCCTACGAGCAGTACTTC

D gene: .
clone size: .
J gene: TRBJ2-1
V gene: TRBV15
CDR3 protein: CATREGVVDEQFF
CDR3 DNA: TGTGCCACCCGGGAAGGTGTTGTCGATGAGCAGTTCTTC

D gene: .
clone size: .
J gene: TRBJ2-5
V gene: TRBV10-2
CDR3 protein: CASSEFADKTQYF
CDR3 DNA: TGCGCCAGCAGTGAGTTCGCGGATAAGACCCAGTACTTC

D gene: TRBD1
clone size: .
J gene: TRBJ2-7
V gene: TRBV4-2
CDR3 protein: CASSQDIQGIYEQYF
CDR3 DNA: TGTGCCAGCAGCCAAGACATACAGGGGATCTACGAGCAGTACTTC

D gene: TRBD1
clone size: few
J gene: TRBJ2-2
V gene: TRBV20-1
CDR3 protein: CSATLTGAGTGELFF
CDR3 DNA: TGCAGTGCTACCCTGACAGGGGCTGGCACCGGGGAGCTGTTTTTT

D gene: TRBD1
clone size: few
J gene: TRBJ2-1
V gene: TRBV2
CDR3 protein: CASSLHEDRDYEQFF
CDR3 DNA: TGTGCCAGCAGCCTTCATGAGGACAGGGACTATGAGCAGTTCTTC

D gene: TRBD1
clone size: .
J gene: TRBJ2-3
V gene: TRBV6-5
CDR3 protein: CASSYSRSGGWDTQYF
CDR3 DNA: TGTGCCAGCAGTTACTCACGGTCAGGGGGCTGGGATACGCAGTATTTT

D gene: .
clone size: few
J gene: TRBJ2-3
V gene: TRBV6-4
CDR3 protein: CASSLSRASTDTQYF
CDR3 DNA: TGTGCCAGCAGTCTCTCCAGGGCAAGCACAGATACGCAGTATTTT

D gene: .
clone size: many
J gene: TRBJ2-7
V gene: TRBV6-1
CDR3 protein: CASSDPGSYEQYF
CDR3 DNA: TGTGCCAGCTCAGACCCCGGCTCCTACGAGCAGTACTTC

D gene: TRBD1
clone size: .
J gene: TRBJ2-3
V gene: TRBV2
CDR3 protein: CASSWWDRPRPSSTDTQYF
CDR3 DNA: TGTGCCAGCAGTTGGTGGGACAGACCAAGGCCCTCTAGTACAGATACGCAGTATTTT

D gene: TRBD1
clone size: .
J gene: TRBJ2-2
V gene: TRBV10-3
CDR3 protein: CAISEGGTSYTGELFF
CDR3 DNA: TGTGCCATCAGTGAAGGGGGCACATCTTACACCGGGGAGCTGTTTTTT

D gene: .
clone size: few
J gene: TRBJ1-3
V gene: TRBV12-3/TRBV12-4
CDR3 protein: CASSPNQGLSGNTIYF
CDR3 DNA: TGTGCCAGCAGTCCGAATCAGGGCCTCTCTGGAAACACCATATATTTT